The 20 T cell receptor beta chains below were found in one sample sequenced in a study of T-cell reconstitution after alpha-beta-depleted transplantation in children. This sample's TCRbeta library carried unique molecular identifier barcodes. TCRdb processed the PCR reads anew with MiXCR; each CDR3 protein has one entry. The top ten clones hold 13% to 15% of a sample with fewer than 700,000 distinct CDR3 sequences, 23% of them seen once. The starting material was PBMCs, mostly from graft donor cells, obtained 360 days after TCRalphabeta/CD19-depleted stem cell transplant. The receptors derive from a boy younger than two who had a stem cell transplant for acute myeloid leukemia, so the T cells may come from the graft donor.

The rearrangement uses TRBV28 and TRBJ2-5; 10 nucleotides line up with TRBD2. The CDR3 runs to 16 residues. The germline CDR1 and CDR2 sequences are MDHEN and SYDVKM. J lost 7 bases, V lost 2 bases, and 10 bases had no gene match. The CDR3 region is CASSLEASGGFGTQYF. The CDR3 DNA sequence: TGTGCCAGCAGTTTAGAGGCTAGCGGGGGTTTCGGGACCCAGTACTTC.

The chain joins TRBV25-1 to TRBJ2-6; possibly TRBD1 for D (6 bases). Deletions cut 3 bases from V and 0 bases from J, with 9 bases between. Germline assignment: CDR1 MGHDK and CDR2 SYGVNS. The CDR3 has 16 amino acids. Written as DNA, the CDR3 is TGTGCCAGCAGTGATGGGGGCGGCTCTGGGGCCAACGTCCTGACTTTC. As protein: CASSDGGGSGANVLTF.

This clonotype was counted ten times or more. This CDR3 reads CASSFPTGDQETQYF. The CDR3 DNA sequence: TGTGCCAGCAGTTTCCCGACGGGGGACCAAGAGACCCAGTACTTC. The chain couples TRBV12-3 or TRBV12-4 to TRBJ2-5, with D tentatively TRBD2 (6 bases). This CDR3 has 15 amino acids. Trimming stripped 3 bases from V and 0 bases from J, with 11 bases between.

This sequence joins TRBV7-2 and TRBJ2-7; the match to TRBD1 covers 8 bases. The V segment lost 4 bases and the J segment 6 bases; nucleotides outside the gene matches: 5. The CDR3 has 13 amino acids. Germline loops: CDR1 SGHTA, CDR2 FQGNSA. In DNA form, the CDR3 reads TGTGCCAGCAGCTCGCGGACAGGGCGCGAGCAGTACTTC. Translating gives CASSSRTGREQYF.

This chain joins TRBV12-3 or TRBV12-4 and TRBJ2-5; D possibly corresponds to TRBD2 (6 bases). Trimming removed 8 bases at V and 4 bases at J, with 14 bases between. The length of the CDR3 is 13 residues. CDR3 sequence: CASLFRGGETQYF. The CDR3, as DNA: TGTGCCAGCCTGTTTCGGGGAGGAGAGACCCAGTACTTC.

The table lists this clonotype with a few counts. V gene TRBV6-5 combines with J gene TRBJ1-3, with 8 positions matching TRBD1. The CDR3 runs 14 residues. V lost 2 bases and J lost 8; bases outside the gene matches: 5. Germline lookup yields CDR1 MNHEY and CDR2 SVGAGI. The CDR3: CASSYPDREDTIYF. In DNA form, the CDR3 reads TGTGCCAGCAGTTACCCGGACAGGGAGGACACCATATATTTT.

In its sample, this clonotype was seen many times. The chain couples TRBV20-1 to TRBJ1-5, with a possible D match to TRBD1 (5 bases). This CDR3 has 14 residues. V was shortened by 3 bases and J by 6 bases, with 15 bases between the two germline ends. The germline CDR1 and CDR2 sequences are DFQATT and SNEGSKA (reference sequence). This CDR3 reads CSAREAPGSQPQHF. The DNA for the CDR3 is TGCAGTGCTAGGGAGGCGCCAGGGTCTCAGCCCCAGCATTTT.

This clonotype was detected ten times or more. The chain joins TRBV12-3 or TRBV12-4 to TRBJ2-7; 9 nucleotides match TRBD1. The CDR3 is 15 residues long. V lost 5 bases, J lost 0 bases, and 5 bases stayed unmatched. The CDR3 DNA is TGTGCCAGCAGTCACGGACAGGGGAGCTCCTACGAGCAGTACTTC. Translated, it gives CASSHGQGSSYEQYF.

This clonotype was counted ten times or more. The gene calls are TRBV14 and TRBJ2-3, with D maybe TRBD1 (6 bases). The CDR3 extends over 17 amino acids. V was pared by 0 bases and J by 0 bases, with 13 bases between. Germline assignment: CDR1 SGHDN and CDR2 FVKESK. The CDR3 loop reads CASSQDRRTDSTDTQYF. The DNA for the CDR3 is TGTGCCAGCAGCCAAGATCGGAGGACAGACAGCACAGATACGCAGTATTTT.

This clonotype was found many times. The CDR3 nucleotides read TGTGCCAGCAGGGGACAGCTGGCGAGCAATCAGCCCCAGCATTTT. Encoded protein: CASRGQLASNQPQHF. The chain couples TRBV28 to TRBJ1-5, with 7 bases lining up with TRBD1. With 6 bases clipped from V and 1 base from J, the junction kept 6 bases outside the gene matches. This CDR3 contains 15 residues. Germline CDR1 and CDR2: MDHEN and SYDVKM.

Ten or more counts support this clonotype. This chain's CDR3 is CASSLDTSGGEQFF. In DNA form, the CDR3 reads TGCGCCAGCAGCTTGGATACTAGCGGGGGGGAGCAGTTCTTC. V and J are TRBV5-1 and TRBJ2-1, with TRBD2 identical over 12 bases. Germline V gives CDR1 SGHRS, CDR2 YFSETQ. V was pared by 0 bases and J by 10 bases, with 2 bases of the junction left unmatched. This CDR3 has 14 amino acids.

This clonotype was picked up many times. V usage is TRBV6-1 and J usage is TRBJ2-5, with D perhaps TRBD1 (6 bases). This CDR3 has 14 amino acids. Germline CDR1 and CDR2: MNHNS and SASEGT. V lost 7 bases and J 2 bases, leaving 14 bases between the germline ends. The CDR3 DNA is TGTGCCAGCATGGGAACAGGGTGGCAAGAGACCCAGTACTTC. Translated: CASMGTGWQETQYF.

CDR3: CASSPKGGDQPQHF. The CDR3 DNA follows: TGTGCCAGCAGCCCGAAAGGGGGAGATCAGCCCCAGCATTTT. The V gene is TRBV7-9, the J gene TRBJ1-5; perhaps TRBD1 as D (6 bases). This CDR3 comprises 14 residues. Between the trimmed V and J ends, which lost 5 bases and 5 bases, there was a span of 13 bases. Germline assignment: CDR1 SEHNR and CDR2 FQNEAQ (reference sequence).

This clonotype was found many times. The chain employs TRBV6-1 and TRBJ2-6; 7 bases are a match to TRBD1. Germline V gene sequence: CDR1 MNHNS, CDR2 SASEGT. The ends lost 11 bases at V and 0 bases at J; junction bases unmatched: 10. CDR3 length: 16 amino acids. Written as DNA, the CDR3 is TGTGCCTCAAAACGGGACAGTGTCTCTGGGGCCAACGTCCTGACTTTC. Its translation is CASKRDSVSGANVLTF.

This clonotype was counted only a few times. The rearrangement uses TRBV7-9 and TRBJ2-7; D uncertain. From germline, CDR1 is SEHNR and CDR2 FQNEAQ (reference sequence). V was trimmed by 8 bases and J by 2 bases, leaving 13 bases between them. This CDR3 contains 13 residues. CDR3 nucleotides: TGTGCCAGCCGGACCACCGGAGCCTACGAGCAGTACTTC. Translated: CASRTTGAYEQYF. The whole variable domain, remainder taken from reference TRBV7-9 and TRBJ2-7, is DTGVSQNPRHKITKRGQNVTFRCDPISEHNRLYWYRQTLGQGPEFLTYFQNEAQLEKSRLLSDRFSAERPKGSFSTLEIQRTEQGDSAMYLCASRTTGAYEQYFGPGTRLTVT.

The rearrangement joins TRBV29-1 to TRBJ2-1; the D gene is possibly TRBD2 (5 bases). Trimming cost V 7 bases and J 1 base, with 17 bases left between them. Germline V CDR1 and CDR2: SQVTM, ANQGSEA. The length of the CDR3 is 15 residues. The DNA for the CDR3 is TGCAGCGCCTCTGGGCGGGCGGCATCCTACAATGAGCAGTTCTTC. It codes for CSASGRAASYNEQFF.

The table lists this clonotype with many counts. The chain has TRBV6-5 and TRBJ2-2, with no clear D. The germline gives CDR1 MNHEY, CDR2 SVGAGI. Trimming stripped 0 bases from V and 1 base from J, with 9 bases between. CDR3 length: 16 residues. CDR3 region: CASSYSDMVNTGELFF. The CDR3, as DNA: TGTGCCAGCAGTTACTCCGACATGGTGAACACCGGGGAGCTGTTTTTT.

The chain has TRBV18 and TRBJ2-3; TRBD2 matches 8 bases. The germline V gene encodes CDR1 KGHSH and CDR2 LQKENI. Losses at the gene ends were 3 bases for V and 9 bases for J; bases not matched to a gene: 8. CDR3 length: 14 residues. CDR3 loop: CASSPGGGPLTQYF. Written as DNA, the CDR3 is TGTGCCAGCTCACCGGGCGGGGGGCCTCTAACGCAGTATTTT.

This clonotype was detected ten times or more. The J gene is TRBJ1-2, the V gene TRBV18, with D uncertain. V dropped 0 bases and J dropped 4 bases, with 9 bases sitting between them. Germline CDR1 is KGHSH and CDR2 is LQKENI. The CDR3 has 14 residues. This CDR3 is CASSPPEAGYGYTF. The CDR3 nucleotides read TGTGCCAGCTCACCACCTGAGGCTGGCTATGGCTACACCTTC.

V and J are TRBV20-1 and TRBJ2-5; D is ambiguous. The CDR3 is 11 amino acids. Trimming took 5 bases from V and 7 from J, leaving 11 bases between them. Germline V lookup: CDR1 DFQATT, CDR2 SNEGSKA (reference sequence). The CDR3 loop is CSAVSLGTQYF. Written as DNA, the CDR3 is TGCAGTGCTGTCAGTTTGGGGACCCAGTACTTC.